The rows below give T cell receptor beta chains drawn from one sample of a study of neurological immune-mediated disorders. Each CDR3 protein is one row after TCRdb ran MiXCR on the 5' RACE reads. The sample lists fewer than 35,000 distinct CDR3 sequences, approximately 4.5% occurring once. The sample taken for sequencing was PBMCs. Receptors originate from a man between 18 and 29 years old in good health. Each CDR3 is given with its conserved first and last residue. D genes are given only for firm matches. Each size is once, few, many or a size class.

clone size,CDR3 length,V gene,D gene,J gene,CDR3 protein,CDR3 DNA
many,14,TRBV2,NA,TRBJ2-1,CASSSESYYNEQFF,TGTGCCAGCAGTTCAGAGAGCTACTACAATGAGCAGTTCTTC
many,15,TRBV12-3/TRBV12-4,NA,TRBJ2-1,CASRFTGYSYNEQFF,TGTGCCAGCAGATTCACAGGGTACTCCTACAATGAGCAGTTCTTC
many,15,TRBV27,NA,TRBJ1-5,CASSSTLDSNQPQHF,TGTGCCAGCAGCTCTACATTGGATAGCAATCAGCCCCAGCATTTT
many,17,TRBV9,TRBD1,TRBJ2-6,CASSPGTGNPGANVLTF,TGTGCCAGCAGCCCTGGGACAGGGAACCCTGGGGCCAACGTCCTGACTTTC
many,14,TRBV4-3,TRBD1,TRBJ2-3,CASSLGQDTDTQYF,TGCGCCAGCAGCCTCGGACAGGACACAGATACGCAGTATTTT
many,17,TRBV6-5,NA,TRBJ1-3,CASSYQFNQGSGNTIYF,TGTGCCAGCAGTTACCAATTTAATCAGGGATCTGGAAACACCATATATTTT
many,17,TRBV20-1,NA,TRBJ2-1,CSARAPPGGPSENEQFF,TGCAGTGCTAGAGCCCCCCCCGGGGGGCCGTCAGAGAATGAGCAGTTCTTC
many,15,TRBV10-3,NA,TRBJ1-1,CAISGSIGGSTEAFF,TGTGCCATCAGTGGGTCTATCGGGGGCAGCACTGAAGCTTTCTTT
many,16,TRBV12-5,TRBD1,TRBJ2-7,CASGLVRGTGTYEQYF,TGTGCTAGTGGTTTGGTACGGGGGACAGGTACCTACGAGCAGTACTTC
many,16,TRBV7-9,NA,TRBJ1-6,CASSPARGRYNSPLHF,TGTGCCAGCAGCCCAGCCCGGGGGCGCTATAATTCACCCCTCCACTTT
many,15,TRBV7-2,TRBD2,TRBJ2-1,CASSPQAGRYNEQFF,TGTGCCAGCAGCCCCCAAGCGGGGCGGTACAATGAGCAGTTCTTC
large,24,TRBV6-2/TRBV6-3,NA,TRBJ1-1,CASSYRVARPGVPINYGVNTEAFF,TGTGCCAGCAGTTATCGGGTCGCTCGGCCCGGAGTACCCATCAACTACGGAGTGAACACTGAAGCTTTCTTT
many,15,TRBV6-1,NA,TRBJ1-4,CASSEAGAGEEKLFF,TGTGCCAGCAGTGAAGCAGGCGCGGGGGAGGAAAAACTGTTTTTT
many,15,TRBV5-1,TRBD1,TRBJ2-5,CASSVTGTQSETQYF,TGCGCCAGCAGCGTGACAGGGACACAGTCTGAGACCCAGTACTTC